The clone carrying this TCR beta chain has just one count. This sample stems from a study of blood T cell repertoires in COVID-19. Original data processing: By means of reference gene primer amplification, nucleated cell counts were estimated. The method was immunoSEQ multiplex PCR; TCRdb's version includes in-frame clones alone and lacks a portion of them. The V and J calls and the clone size are those of that table, but D and trimming were determined from the DNA. The data hold approximately 250,000 clones, with roughly 84% observed a single time. V lost 3 bases and J lost 0; bases outside the gene matches: 2. CDR1 is SGHRS, CDR2 YFSETQ, per germline. The CDR3 is made up of 15 amino acids.

J is TRBJ1-3 and V is TRBV5-1; the match to TRBD1 covers 8 bases. Sequenced sample: peripheral blood. The receptor comes from a woman in her thirties or forties who had recovered from COVID-19. The DNA of the CDR3 is TGCGCCAGCAGCTCTCAGGGGGCCTCTGGAAACACCATATATTTT. Translated: CASSSQGASGNTIYF.